One T cell receptor (beta chain) is described in this entry. This CDR3 contains 13 residues. Trimming took 5 bases from V and 4 from J, leaving 10 bases between them. The germline gives CDR1 LGHNA, CDR2 YNFKEQ. TCRdb's table, derived via immunoSEQ multiplex PCR, lists solely in-frame clones and lacks some. The table shows hundreds of thousands of clones, with approximately 88% occurring only once. The source of the sample is a study of blood T cell repertoires in COVID-19. About the research overall: PBMCs, B-cell-depleted T cells, or T cells provided the cDNA or gDNA that made up the material.

Specimen: peripheral blood. V gene TRBV4-2 combines with J gene TRBJ2-3; D is perhaps TRBD1 (5 bases). The clonotype originates from a man aged 60-69 years who had recovered from COVID-19. The CDR3 bases are TGTGCCAGCAGCGTCATAGGGGCAGATACGCAGTATTTT. Its translation is CASSVIGADTQYF.